A single sample gave rise to the 22 T cell receptor beta chains below, sequenced in a study of blood T cells in healthy people across ages. A sample-barcoded 5' primer and a J-beta primer mix were used in a second PCR of roughly 7 to 12 cycles. TCRdb re-called the 5' RACE reads through MiXCR, storing one row per CDR3 protein. The sample has over 500,000 distinct CDR3 sequences, about 51% seen once; the top ten hold roughly 12%. The sequenced sample consisted of blood. These receptors all come from a woman older than 75 in good health.

CDR3 nucleotides: TGTGCCTGGAGTGTAGGCCCCATAGATCCCACAGATACGCAGTATTTT. The encoded protein is CAWSVGPIDPTDTQYF. V gene TRBV30 combines with J gene TRBJ2-3; D not certain. CDR1 GTSNPN and CDR2 SVGIG come from the germline V gene (reference sequence). V lost 0 bases and J lost 2, with 15 bases in between. The CDR3 is 16 amino acids. Full variable domain (remainder filled in from reference TRBV30 and TRBJ2-3): SQTIHQWPATLVQPVGSPLSLECTVEGTSNPNLYWYRQAAGRGLQLLFYSVGIGQISSEVPQNLSASRPQDRQFILSSKKLLLSDSGFYLCAWSVGPIDPTDTQYFGPGTRLTVL.

This clonotype was observed a few times. With a much larger clone just one base away, this may be a read error. The J gene is TRBJ2-7, the V gene TRBV10-3; TRBD1 might be the D (5 bases). CDR1 and CDR2 from the germline V gene are ENHRY and SYGVKD. CDR3 size: 13 residues. The V end lost 10 bases, the J end lost 7 bases, and 20 bases lay between the germline ends. DNA of the CDR3: TGTGCCAGCAGCCAGGGAATTGGCGAGGAGCAGTACTTC. It translates to CASSQGIGEEQYF.

This clonotype was seen many times. The chain uses TRBV29-1 and TRBJ1-5, with D possibly being TRBD1 (5 bases). This CDR3 is 12 amino acids long. The V and J ends lost 5 bases and 7 bases respectively, with 12 bases between them. The V gene's germline CDR1 is SQVTM and CDR2 ANQGSEA. The CDR3 protein is CSVSQGAQPQHF. The CDR3 region has the DNA TGCAGCGTTTCCCAGGGTGCACAGCCCCAGCATTTT.

In regard to this clonotype: A junction end diverges from the germline sequence, so it may reflect a read error. The V call is TRBV27, the J call TRBJ2-1; possible D gene TRBD2, 5 bases. This CDR3 is built from 14 residues. CDR1 and CDR2 from the germline V gene are MNHEY and SMNVEV (reference sequence). CDR3 DNA: TGTGCCAGCAGTGTATCTCCCGGGAACGATGAGCAGTTCTTC. Amino acid sequence: CASSVSPGNDEQFF.

The rearrangement joins TRBV6-2 or TRBV6-3 to TRBJ2-1; TRBD2 aligns across 10 bases. Germline V gene data show CDR1 as MNHEY and CDR2 as SVGEGT. Trimming took 6 bases from V and 14 from J; bases not matched to a gene: 13. The CDR3 length is 14 residues. The CDR3 sequence: CASSTLISGRRKFF. The CDR3 coding sequence is TGTGCCAGCAGCACCCTCATTAGCGGGAGGAGGAAGTTCTTC.

This rearrangement joins TRBV4-2 to TRBJ2-3, with 7 bases fitting TRBD2. The CDR3 runs 15 residues. V gave up 0 bases and J gave up 8 bases; unmatched junction bases: 8. Germline lookup yields CDR1 LGHNA and CDR2 YNFKEQ. The CDR3 loop is CASSQDPWGRGTQYF. The CDR3 region has the DNA TGTGCCAGCAGCCAAGACCCTTGGGGGAGGGGTACGCAGTATTTT.

This sequence joins TRBV27 and TRBJ2-7; a weak D match, TRBD1 (6 bases). The V gene's germline CDR1 is MNHEY and CDR2 SMNVEV (reference sequence). V lost 5 bases and J 9 bases, leaving 17 bases between the germline ends. The CDR3 runs to 13 residues. The CDR3 reads CASSPGVGSRQYF. CDR3 nucleotide sequence: TGTGCCAGCAGTCCAGGGGTGGGGAGTAGGCAGTACTTC.

This chain connects TRBV12-3 or TRBV12-4 to TRBJ2-1, with D possibly TRBD2 on 6 matching bases. CDR3 length: 13 amino acids. V was cut by 6 bases and J by 8 bases, with 14 bases left in between. CDR3 coding DNA: TGTGCCAGCAGCCGGGACTCGCTCTATGAGCAGTTCTTC. This encodes CASSRDSLYEQFF.

This chain connects TRBV29-1 to TRBJ2-7; D is uncertain. The germline V gene encodes CDR1 SQVTM and CDR2 ANQGSEA. V shed 3 bases and J shed 0 bases, with 9 bases lying between them. The CDR3 has 13 amino acids. In nucleotides, the CDR3 is TGCAGCGTTGAGGTCACCGCCTCCTACGAGCAGTACTTC. Its translation is CSVEVTASYEQYF.

This clonotype was detected ten times or more. CDR3 DNA sequence: TGTGCCAGCAGCCCTCGCGCAACAGAAGAGACCCAGTACTTC. Translation: CASSPRATEETQYF. V and J are TRBV7-3 and TRBJ2-5; D is unclear. Between the trimmed V and J ends, which lost 5 bases and 3 bases, there was a span of 13 bases. This CDR3 is 14 amino acids long. Germline values: CDR1 SGHTA, CDR2 FQGTGA. Filled out from reference TRBV7-3 and TRBJ2-5, the complete variable domain reads GAGVSQTPSNKVTEKGKYVELRCDPISGHTALYWYRQSLGQGPEFLIYFQGTGAADDSGLPNDRFFAVRPEGSVSTLKIQRTERGDSAVYLCASSPRATEETQYFGPGTRLLVL.

This clonotype has at least ten counts. This chain connects TRBV5-1 to TRBJ2-3; D is perhaps TRBD1 (6 bases). The germline V gene has CDR1 SGHRS and CDR2 YFSETQ. V was trimmed by 0 bases and J by 8 bases, leaving 22 bases between them. CDR3 size: 17 residues. CDR3 region: CASSLAGHSAGEGTQYF. CDR3 sequence (DNA): TGCGCCAGCAGCTTGGCGGGACATTCGGCAGGAGAAGGTACGCAGTATTTT.

The chain joins TRBV28 to TRBJ2-4; D might be TRBD1 or TRBD2, each matching 5 bases. TRBJ2-7 explains the end of the DNA better; the J call may be wrong. Germline CDR1 and CDR2: MDHEN and SYDVKM. This CDR3 has 14 amino acids. In DNA, the CDR3 is TGTGCCAGCAGTCCCGAGTGGGGGACCTACGAGCAGTACTTC. Translation: CASSPEWGTYEQYF.

In its sample, this clonotype was seen a few times. A much larger clonotype is one base distant, so this may be a read error. The chain links TRBV3-1 to TRBJ2-7; D may be TRBD2 (5 bases). V lost 0 bases and J 10 bases, leaving 22 bases between the germline ends. Germline lookup yields CDR1 LGHDT and CDR2 YNNKEL (reference sequence). This CDR3 spans 16 amino acids. CDR3 sequence: CASSQEVGVLPGTQYF. The CDR3 coding sequence is TGTGCCAGCAGCCAAGAAGTGGGTGTGCTCCCGGGAACCCAGTACTTC.

The J gene is TRBJ1-1, the V gene TRBV29-1; D perhaps matches TRBD1 (5 bases). There are 17 residues in the CDR3. Deletions cut 3 bases from V and 0 bases from J, with 20 bases between. The germline V gene has CDR1 SQVTM and CDR2 ANQGSEA. Here the CDR3 reads CSVDLISGGGMNTEAFF. The CDR3 DNA reads as TGCAGCGTTGACCTAATTAGCGGCGGGGGAATGAACACTGAAGCTTTCTTT.

This clonotype was found many times. The rearrangement joins TRBV9 to TRBJ2-1, with TRBD1 identical over 12 bases. Germline trimming cut 5 bases from V and 8 bases from J; bases unmatched to any gene: 5. In germline, CDR1 is SGDLS, CDR2 YYNGEE. This CDR3 region has 14 residues. The CDR3 DNA follows: TGTGCCAGCAGTCCGGGACAGGGGGCCTATGAGCAGTTCTTC. The encoded protein is CASSPGQGAYEQFF.

This clonotype was observed a handful of times. The rearrangement joins TRBV29-1 to TRBJ2-2; a weak D match, TRBD1 (6 bases). Germline loops: CDR1 SQVTM, CDR2 ANQGSEA. Trimming stripped 6 bases from V and 5 bases from J, with 13 bases between. This CDR3 comprises 13 residues. DNA for the CDR3: TGCAGCGTCGGACAGCGGCCTACCGGGGAGCTGTTTTTT. Translating gives CSVGQRPTGELFF.

There are a few counts of this clonotype. The chain has TRBV5-1 and TRBJ2-2, with D uncertain. The CDR3 covers 14 residues. Germline CDR1 reads SGHRS; CDR2 reads YFSETQ. V gave up 3 bases and J gave up 0 bases, with 6 bases separating them. The CDR3 sequence is CASSSDTNTGELFF. The DNA for the CDR3 is TGCGCCAGCAGCTCAGATACGAACACCGGGGAGCTGTTTTTT.

This clonotype showed up just a few times. The chain joins TRBV5-1 to TRBJ1-5, with 10 bases identical to TRBD1. The junction had 7 bases not matched to a gene; V was cut back by 0 bases and J by 4 bases. Germline CDR1 is SGHRS and CDR2 is YFSETQ. This CDR3 region has 17 residues. CDR3 nucleotide sequence: TGCGCCAGCAGCTTGGGGCCGGGACAGGGGCGAAATCAGCCCCAGCATTTT. Translating it yields CASSLGPGQGRNQPQHF.

About this clonotype: This may arise from a read error, as a much more abundant clone is one base away. The chain carries TRBV6-6 and TRBJ2-3; 7 nucleotides align to TRBD2. The germline CDR1 and CDR2 sequences are MNHNY and SVGAGI (reference sequence). The CDR3 loop spans 16 amino acids. The chain's CDR3 is CASSYSAGVGTGTQYF. The CDR3, as DNA: TGTGCCAGCAGTTACTCTGCGGGAGTGGGAACAGGTACGCAGTATTTT.

In its sample, this clonotype was seen many times. The V gene is TRBV5-1, the J gene TRBJ1-1; no clear D gene. The CDR3 consists of 14 residues. The V end was cut by 0 bases, the J end by 2 bases, with 8 bases between. Germline V gives CDR1 SGHRS, CDR2 YFSETQ. The CDR3 is CASSLAPINTEAFF. The CDR3 region has the DNA TGCGCCAGCAGCTTGGCACCGATAAACACTGAAGCTTTCTTT.

Comment on this clonotype: This may be a read error, as it is one base from a much larger clone. J is TRBJ2-4 and V is TRBV20-1; perhaps TRBD2 as D (5 bases). Judging by the DNA end, TRBJ2-7 fits better; the J call may be wrong. Germline CDR1 reads DFQATT; CDR2 reads SNEGSKA (reference sequence). The CDR3 length is 14 residues. The CDR3 protein is CSARDPDGVYEQYF. CDR3 coding DNA: TGCAGTGCTAGAGATCCTGACGGGGTGTACGAGCAGTACTTC.

The V call is TRBV20-1, the J call TRBJ2-1; possibly TRBD1 or TRBD2 for D (5 bases each). The J call may be incorrect, as the DNA end agrees better with TRBJ2-7. The CDR3 contains 13 residues. Germline V gene sequence: CDR1 DFQATT, CDR2 SNEGSKA (reference sequence). CDR3 coding DNA: TGCAGTGCTGGGGCAGGGACCTACAATGAGCAGTACTTC. This sequence encodes CSAGAGTYNEQYF.